The 29 T cell receptor beta chains listed next were all sequenced from one sample in a study of tumor and adjacent non-tumor tissue in lung cancer. The library came from three nested PCR rounds adapted from ARM-PCR protocols. TCRdb processed the multiplex PCR reads anew with MiXCR; each CDR3 protein has one entry. This table holds fewer than 150,000 distinct CDR3 sequences, around 60% found once. This sample's RNA came from whole unsorted tissue. Sequencing used lung tumor tissue. All receptors come from a man aged 60 to 75 with small cell lung cancer.

As to this clonotype: A read error may account for a junction end that differs from germline. The V gene is TRBV20-1, the J gene TRBJ2-1, with 7 nucleotides matching TRBD2. The CDR3 length is 15 residues. Germline V CDR1 and CDR2: DFQATT, SNEGSKA (reference sequence). CDR3 region: CNARGLEGSYNGQFF. The CDR3 DNA follows: TGCAATGCTAGAGGACTAGAGGGCTCCTACAATGGGCAGTTCTTC.

The chain recombines TRBV5-1 with TRBJ2-1; 8 bases match TRBD2. CDR1 and CDR2 from the germline V gene are SGHRS and YFSETQ. V lost 2 bases and J lost 8; bases outside the gene matches: 6. The CDR3 spans 14 residues. CDR3 nucleotide sequence: TGCGCCAGCAGCTTTACACGGGGGGGCTATGAGCAGTTCTTC. It translates to CASSFTRGGYEQFF.

This clonotype was counted at least ten times. The J gene is TRBJ2-5, the V gene TRBV6-1, with a tentative D call TRBD2 (6 bases). With 4 bases removed from V and 2 bases from J, the gap between germline ends came to 11 bases. This CDR3 region has 14 residues. The germline V gene encodes CDR1 MNHNS and CDR2 SASEGT. CDR3 region: CASSGQGLQETQYF. CDR3 DNA sequence: TGTGCCAGCAGTGGGCAGGGACTTCAAGAGACCCAGTACTTC.

As for this clonotype: This CDR3 is missing its conserved last phenylalanine or tryptophan, likely due to a read error. It is unclear where the CDR3 begins or ends on the DNA, so no DNA is shown, and the CDR3 is as TCRdb lists it. The gene calls are TRBV6-1 and TRBJ2-3. The CDR3 has 11 amino acids, counting both end residues. CDR1 is MNHNS, CDR2 SASEGT, per germline. The CDR3 loop is CASSVEDTRYI.

This clonotype showed up many times. The V and J genes are TRBV12-3 or TRBV12-4 and TRBJ2-1; no firm D call. Trimming left V 1 base short and J 6 bases short, with 7 bases between. The CDR3 spans 13 residues. Here the CDR3 reads CASSLGRSNEQFF. CDR3 in DNA: TGTGCCAGCAGTTTAGGTCGGAGCAATGAGCAGTTCTTC.

The chain links TRBV20-1 to TRBJ2-3, with 10 bases fitting TRBD2. V trimming: 1 base; J trimming: 4 bases; junction bases outside the gene matches: 8. This CDR3 is 16 amino acids long. The germline gives CDR1 DFQATT, CDR2 SNEGSKA (reference sequence). In DNA form, the CDR3 reads TGCAGTGCTAGAGGGATCCTAGCGGGAGCATCAGATACGCAGTATTTT. This sequence encodes CSARGILAGASDTQYF.

About this clonotype itself: One end of the junction is discordant with germline, which a read error may explain. The gene calls are TRBV28 and TRBJ1-1, with 10 bases that match TRBD1. Germline V gene sequence: CDR1 MDHEN, CDR2 SYDVKM. This CDR3 is built from 14 residues. For the CDR3, the DNA is TGTGTCAGCAGTTCCGCACAACGGACAGGGGGAACTTTCTTT. It translates to CVSSSAQRTGGTFF.

With regard to this clonotype: One junction end disagrees with the germline gene, perhaps due to a read error. The V and J genes are TRBV6-5 and TRBJ1-2; D gene ambiguous. Germline CDR1 is MNHEY and CDR2 is SVGAGI. CDR3 length: 13 residues. This chain's CDR3 is CATSYSVWYGFTF. DNA of the CDR3: TGTGCCACCAGTTACTCCGTATGGTATGGCTTCACCTTC.

As regards this clonotype: Because it lacks the conserved phenylalanine or tryptophan at the end, this CDR3 is likely a read error. The rearrangement joins TRBV11-2 to TRBJ2-1, with D hard to call. CDR3 length: 15 residues. Germline V gene sequence: CDR1 SGHAT, CDR2 FQNNGV. Here the CDR3 reads CASNLGPQVRFEQFL. In DNA, the CDR3 is TGTGCCAGCAACTTAGGCCCCCAGGTGAGGTTTGAGCAGTTCTTA.

This clonotype was counted between two and nine times. A much more abundant neighbour one base away suggests this may be a read error. This rearrangement joins TRBV11-2 to TRBJ2-2, with TRBD1 as a possible D gene (5 bases). CDR3 size: 13 residues. Per germline, CDR1 SGHAT and CDR2 FQNNGV. The CDR3 loop reads CTNSLGVAGELFF. The CDR3, as DNA: TGTACCAACAGCTTAGGGGTGGCCGGGGAGCTGTTTTTT. Drawing the rest from reference TRBV11-2 and TRBJ2-2, the complete variable domain is EAGVAQSPRYKIIEKRQSVAFWCNPISGHATLYWYQQILGQGPKLLIQFQNNGVVDDSQLPKDRFSAERLKGVDSTLKIQPAKLEDSAVYLCTNSLGVAGELFFGEGSRLTVL.

In its sample, this clonotype was seen a few times. This clone may be a read error of a much larger clone one base away. This chain connects TRBV5-4 to TRBJ2-5; D ambiguous. The CDR3 runs 11 residues. Germline CDR1 is SGHNT and CDR2 is YYREEE (reference sequence). The CDR3 DNA is TGTACCAGCAGCGCCCAAGAGACCCAGTACTTC. It encodes CTSSAQETQYF.

This chain joins TRBV21-1 and TRBJ2-5. TRBV21-1 is assigned pseudogene status. The CDR3 totals 12 residues. The CDR3 DNA sequence: TGTGCCAGCACCTATGCACAAGAGACCCAGTACTTC. It is translated as CASTYAQETQYF.

The chain couples TRBV12-3 or TRBV12-4 to TRBJ1-3; D perhaps matches TRBD1 (5 bases). The CDR3 has 15 amino acids. Between the trimmed V and J ends, which lost 6 bases and 8 bases, there was a span of 20 bases. The CDR3 is CASSYMGRPVDTIYF. The CDR3 DNA follows: TGTGCCAGCAGCTATATGGGACGCCCGGTAGACACCATATATTTT.

On this clonotype itself: A read error may be the cause here, since a much bigger clone is one base away. This chain connects TRBV12-3 or TRBV12-4 to TRBJ1-2; D ambiguous. The V end was cut by 3 bases, the J end by 7 bases, with 9 bases between. This CDR3 is built from 12 residues. As DNA, the CDR3 is TGTGCCAGCAGTTTTCGGACTTCTGGCTACACCTTC. This sequence encodes CASSFRTSGYTF.

This clonotype has a count of ten or more. The V and J genes are TRBV6-6 and TRBJ1-1; TRBD1 matches 7 bases. Germline lookup yields CDR1 MNHNY and CDR2 SVGAGI (reference sequence). V gave up 5 bases and J gave up 0 bases; unmatched junction bases: 9. CDR3 size: 16 residues. CDR3 amino acids: CASSPKTGAMNTEAFF. Here the CDR3 DNA reads TGTGCCAGCAGTCCTAAAACAGGGGCCATGAACACTGAAGCTTTCTTT.

This clonotype was picked up many times. This rearrangement joins TRBV14 to TRBJ2-5; no firm D call. This CDR3 has 14 residues. Germline V gene data show CDR1 as SGHDN and CDR2 as FVKESK. The V gene lost 0 bases and the J gene lost 5 bases, with 10 bases spanning the gap. This chain's CDR3 is CASSQDFGTETQYF. The CDR3 DNA follows: TGTGCCAGCAGCCAAGATTTTGGTACTGAGACCCAGTACTTC.

In the case of this clonotype: The germline gene is not matched at one end of the junction; a read error may be the cause. The genes are TRBV12-3 or TRBV12-4 and TRBJ1-1; D might be TRBD1 (5 bases). The CDR3 consists of 14 residues. The CDR3 DNA reads TGTGCCAGCAGTCGACATGGGTGGGGGACTGAAGCTCTCTTT. Its protein is CASSRHGWGTEALF.

This sequence joins TRBV5-1 and TRBJ2-2; 9 bases align to TRBD2. Germline CDR1 reads SGHRS; CDR2 reads YFSETQ. The trim removed 4 bases at V and 8 bases at J, leaving 9 bases unmatched. The CDR3 length is 15 residues. This CDR3 reads CASSPSLAGHGELFF. The CDR3 DNA sequence: TGCGCCAGCAGCCCCTCTCTAGCGGGACATGGGGAGCTGTTTTTT.

Comment on this clonotype: A junction boundary mismatches the germline segment, possibly from a read error. The chain joins TRBV6-5 to TRBJ1-1, with unresolved D. CDR3 length: 15 residues. The germline V gene encodes CDR1 MNHEY and CDR2 SVGAGI. The DNA of the CDR3 is TGTGCCAGCAGTTACTCGAATTTCCCTCTGTACACTGAAGCTTTT. It is translated as CASSYSNFPLYTEAF.

About this clonotype itself: One base away lies a much larger clone, so this may be a sequencing read error. The V gene is TRBV5-5, the J gene TRBJ2-1; 7 bases are a match to TRBD1. The germline gives CDR1 SGHKS, CDR2 YYEKEE (reference sequence). The CDR3 consists of 15 residues. CDR3 protein: CTSSLGPGGYNEQFF. The DNA for the CDR3 is TGTACCAGCAGCTTGGGGCCAGGGGGTTACAATGAGCAGTTCTTC.

For this clonotype: Being one base from a much bigger clone, this may be a read error. J is TRBJ1-6 and V is TRBV20-1, with 12 bases matching TRBD1. This CDR3 has 15 amino acids. Germline trimming cut 8 bases from V and 7 bases from J; bases unmatched to any gene: 9. Per the germline V gene, CDR1 is DFQATT and CDR2 is SNEGSKA (reference sequence). The CDR3 loop is CSTNRDRGRNSPLHF. The DNA for the CDR3 is TGCAGTACTAACCGGGACAGGGGGCGGAATTCACCCCTCCACTTT.

Worth noting for this clonotype: A junction end diverges from the germline sequence, so it may reflect a read error. V gene TRBV20-1 combines with J gene TRBJ2-3, with TRBD2 matching over 7 bases. The CDR3 has 14 residues. Per the germline V gene, CDR1 is DFQATT and CDR2 is SNEGSKA (reference sequence). CDR3 sequence (DNA): TGCACTGCTAAGAAAAGCGGGAACACAGATACGCAGTATTTT. It specifies CTAKKSGNTDTQYF.

Of note for this clonotype: The germline gene is not matched at one end of the junction; a read error may be the cause. The V call is TRBV28, the J call TRBJ2-7; D might be TRBD2 (6 bases). Germline CDR1 and CDR2: MDHEN and SYDVKM. The CDR3 is made up of 14 amino acids. The CDR3 DNA sequence: TGTGCAAGCAGTTTGGGCGGGACCACCTACGAGCAGTACTTC. Its translation is CASSLGGTTYEQYF. The entire variable domain, with the rest obtained from reference TRBV28 and TRBJ2-7, is as follows: DVKVTQSSRYLVKRTGEKVFLECVQDMDHENMFWYRQDPGLGLRLIYFSYDVKMKEKGDIPEGYSVSREKKERFSLILESASTNQTSMYLCASSLGGTTYEQYFGPGTRLTVT.

As to this clonotype: The conserved phenylalanine or tryptophan normally closing the CDR3 is absent here, so this likely arose from a read error. J is TRBJ2-1 and V is TRBV11-2; unclear D gene. V dropped 5 bases and J dropped 9 bases, with 14 bases sitting between them. Germline loops: CDR1 SGHAT, CDR2 FQNNGV. The CDR3 has 13 amino acids. CDR3 sequence: CASSSDTSGEQFI. The CDR3 nucleotides read TGTGCCAGCAGCAGTGACACCTCGGGTGAGCAGTTCATC.

Only a few counts were recorded for this clonotype. The rearrangement uses TRBV10-3 and TRBJ2-3; TRBD2 might be the D (5 bases). The CDR3 is 11 residues long. Trimming pared 6 bases from V and 5 bases from J, leaving 6 bases between. Germline values: CDR1 ENHRY, CDR2 SYGVKD. CDR3 nucleotides: TGTGCCATCAGCCGGGGAGATACGCAGTATTTT. Translating gives CAISRGDTQYF.

Turning to this clonotype: As the CDR3 is not closed by the conserved phenylalanine or tryptophan, this likely results from a read error. V gene TRBV18 combines with J gene TRBJ1-4, with D hard to call. V shed 3 bases and J shed 4 bases, with 6 bases lying between them. The V gene's germline CDR1 is KGHSH and CDR2 LQKENI. This CDR3 spans 13 amino acids. CDR3 protein: CASSPGVNEKLFV. The CDR3 DNA reads as TGTGCCAGCTCACCCGGGGTTAATGAAAAACTGTTTGTT.

About this clonotype: This may stem from a read error, because a much larger clone lies one nucleotide away. The rearrangement links TRBV12-3 or TRBV12-4 to TRBJ2-5, with D possibly TRBD1 on 5 matching bases. The CDR3 is 12 amino acids. CDR3 region: CASTRAGESQYF. The CDR3 coding sequence is TGTGCCAGCACCAGGGCAGGAGAGAGCCAGTACTTC.

The table lists this clonotype with a few counts. An end of the junction does not agree with germline; a read error may underlie this. Here the CDR3 reads CSARDALLAYQETRYF. As DNA, the CDR3 is TGTAGTGCTAGAGATGCCCTTTTAGCGTACCAAGAGACCCGGTACTTT. The chain links TRBV20-1 to TRBJ2-5, with a possible D match to TRBD2 (5 bases). The CDR3 extends over 16 amino acids. Germline CDR1 reads DFQATT; CDR2 reads SNEGSKA (reference sequence).

This clonotype was seen at least ten times. The genes are TRBV29-1 and TRBJ1-3; 7 nucleotides line up with TRBD1. Germline CDR1 reads SQVTM; CDR2 reads ANQGSEA. The CDR3 has 15 residues. Germline trimming cut 5 bases from V and 0 bases from J; bases unmatched to any gene: 7. CDR3 DNA sequence: TGCAGCGTTAATGACAGGGAGGGCTCTGGAAACACCATATATTTT. This gives the protein CSVNDREGSGNTIYF.